The 19 T cell receptor beta chains below all came from one sample that was sequenced in a study of OX40 agonist ivuxolimab in advanced cancers. The library was prepared using the immunoSEQ multiplex PCR assay. Drawn from immuneACCESS, this table holds only the in-frame rearrangements with V and J called that TCRdb kept. Clones are partly lost; checked studies trace under half to an unresolved V gene and leave the rest unexplained. This sample has about 71,000 clones in its table, and roughly 77% of those were observed once. Clones ranked in the top ten supply 5% of the sample. The specimen was CD4+ or CD8+ T cells sorted from blood, collected in a trial of the OX40 agonist ivuxolimab. The source is an adult with an advanced solid tumor such as melanoma, head and neck, liver or kidney cancer.

The rearrangement links TRBV10-3 to TRBJ1-1; D is perhaps TRBD1 (6 bases). This CDR3 has 16 residues. Trimming removed 4 bases from V and 1 base from J, with 16 bases in between. Germline values: CDR1 ENHRY, CDR2 SYGVKD. The CDR3 protein is CAISVGNTGQNTEAFF. CDR3 nucleotide sequence: TGTGCCATCAGTGTAGGTAATACGGGACAGAACACTGAAGCTTTCTTT.

CDR3 in DNA: TGTGCCAGCAGTTATGGGGTCGGCTACACCTTC. Its translation: CASSYGVGYTF. The chain has TRBV7-2 and TRBJ1-2; D remains ambiguous. The CDR3 is 11 residues long. Trimming cost V 6 bases and J 8 bases, with 10 bases left between them. CDR1 and CDR2 (germline): SGHTA, FQGNSA.

J is TRBJ2-2 and V is TRBV14; D is possibly TRBD1 (5 bases). The V end lost 3 bases, the J end lost 4 bases, and 12 bases lay between the germline ends. Germline lookup yields CDR1 SGHDN and CDR2 FVKESK. The CDR3 extends over 15 amino acids. The CDR3 DNA follows: TGTGCCAGCAGCCAGGTGACAGTAACCACCGGGGAGCTGTTTTTT. Translating it yields CASSQVTVTTGELFF.

The chain is built from TRBV11-2 and TRBJ2-3; TRBD2 is a possible D gene (6 bases). Between the trimmed V and J ends, which lost 5 bases and 1 base, there was a span of 10 bases. The CDR3 has 14 amino acids. Germline-derived CDR1 and CDR2 are SGHAT and FQNNGV. CDR3 amino acids: CASSLTGGTDTQYF. The CDR3 coding sequence is TGTGCCAGCAGCCTAACGGGGGGCACAGATACGCAGTATTTT.

The genes are TRBV30 and TRBJ2-3; D ambiguous. With 1 base removed from V and 4 bases from J, the gap between germline ends came to 3 bases. CDR1 and CDR2 (germline): GTSNPN, SVGIG (reference sequence). The CDR3 spans 11 residues. The CDR3 protein is CAWSGPDTQYF. The CDR3 DNA is TGTGCCTGGAGTGGGCCAGATACGCAGTATTTT.

This rearrangement joins TRBV5-8 to TRBJ1-3, with 9 bases matching TRBD1. V lost 4 bases, J lost 1 base, and 6 bases stayed unmatched. Germline-derived CDR1 and CDR2 are SGHTS and YDEGEE. CDR3 length: 16 residues. The CDR3 spells CASSRGTGFSGNTIYF. DNA for the CDR3: TGTGCCAGCAGCCGTGGGACAGGGTTTTCTGGAAACACCATATATTTT.

This clone was seen just once. CDR3 DNA: TGCGCCAGCAGCTTGACCGGGACAGGGATGACCTACGAGCAGTACTTC. Protein product: CASSLTGTGMTYEQYF. The V call is TRBV5-1, the J call TRBJ2-7, with TRBD1 matching 9 bases. Germline trimming cut 1 base from V and 2 bases from J; bases unmatched to any gene: 7. From germline, CDR1 is SGHRS and CDR2 YFSETQ. The CDR3 runs 16 residues.

The chain joins TRBV14 to TRBJ2-5; D is tentatively TRBD1 or TRBD2 (5 bases each). Germline assignment: CDR1 SGHDN and CDR2 FVKESK. V lost 0 bases to trimming and J lost 3 bases, with 8 bases between them. The CDR3 extends over 14 amino acids. In nucleotides, the CDR3 is TGTGCCAGCAGCCAAGAGTGGGGGAAAGAGACCCAGTACTTC. Its translation is CASSQEWGKETQYF.

This chain uses TRBV19 with TRBJ2-1; a possible D gene is TRBD1 (5 bases). The CDR3 totals 15 residues. Trimming stripped 3 bases from V and 5 bases from J, with 14 bases between. Germline V lookup: CDR1 LNHDA, CDR2 SQIVND (reference sequence). For the CDR3, the DNA is TGTGCCAGTAGTATTGGGGCACCTAAGGACAATGAGCAGTTCTTC. This gives the protein CASSIGAPKDNEQFF. Variable domain in full (rest from reference TRBV19 and TRBJ2-1): DGGITQSPKYLFRKEGQNVTLSCEQNLNHDAMYWYRQDPGQGLRLIYYSQIVNDFQKGDIAEGYSVSREKKESFPLTVTSAQKNPTAFYLCASSIGAPKDNEQFFGPGTRLTVL.

V and J are TRBV7-8 and TRBJ2-5; 8 bases fit TRBD2. V lost 1 base to trimming and J lost 5 bases; unmatched junction nucleotides: 6. Germline CDR1 reads SGHVS; CDR2 reads FQNEAQ. The CDR3 sequence is 15 residues long. The CDR3 nucleotides read TGTGCCAGCAGCTTAGACCTCACTAGCGGCGAGACCCAGTACTTC. The encoded protein is CASSLDLTSGETQYF. Variable domain in full (rest from reference TRBV7-8 and TRBJ2-5): GAGVSQSPRYKVAKRGQDVALRCDPISGHVSLFWYQQALGQGPEFLTYFQNEAQLDKSGLPSDRFFAERPEGSVSTLKIQRTQQEDSAVYLCASSLDLTSGETQYFGPGTRLLVL.

This chain links TRBV9 with TRBJ2-3, with 8 bases fitting TRBD2. This CDR3 region has 15 residues. V shed 0 bases and J 5 bases; nucleotides not matched to a gene: 5. CDR1 SGDLS and CDR2 YYNGEE come from the germline V gene. The CDR3 here is CASSVGGGLGDTQYF. The CDR3 DNA sequence: TGTGCCAGCAGCGTAGGCGGGGGGCTTGGAGATACGCAGTATTTT.

The chain links TRBV18 to TRBJ1-1; tentative D call: TRBD1 (5 bases). Looked up from germline, CDR1 is KGHSH and CDR2 is LQKENI. The CDR3 is made up of 14 amino acids. Between the trimmed V and J ends, which lost 4 bases and 7 bases, there was a span of 16 bases. This chain's CDR3 is CASSRVGTEGEAFF. The CDR3 coding sequence is TGTGCCAGCTCACGGGTGGGGACGGAGGGTGAAGCTTTCTTT.

This chain connects TRBV7-9 to TRBJ2-1; TRBD1 might be the D (7 bases). Germline lookup yields CDR1 SEHNR and CDR2 FQNEAQ (reference sequence). This CDR3 has 18 residues. V dropped 1 base and J dropped 7 bases, with 23 bases sitting between them. The CDR3 sequence is CASSLGLNFEGAGNEQFF. CDR3 DNA: TGTGCCAGCAGCTTAGGGCTCAACTTCGAGGGGGCGGGGAATGAGCAGTTCTTC.

The chain has TRBV6-5 and TRBJ2-7, with 9 positions matching TRBD1. CDR3 length: 15 amino acids. CDR1 is MNHEY, CDR2 SVGAGI, per germline. The junction had 6 bases not matched to a gene; V was cut back by 6 bases and J by 0 bases. The CDR3 spells CASSVQGQGSYEQYF. In DNA, the CDR3 is TGTGCCAGCAGCGTCCAGGGACAGGGCTCCTACGAGCAGTACTTC.

The chain recombines TRBV10-1 with TRBJ1-1; possibly TRBD1 for D (5 bases). V lost 4 bases and J lost 7, with 16 bases in between. The CDR3 extends over 14 amino acids. Per germline, CDR1 WNHNN and CDR2 SYGVQD (reference sequence). The CDR3 protein is CASSGPGPNDEAFF. CDR3 nucleotide sequence: TGCGCCAGCAGTGGTCCGGGGCCGAATGATGAAGCTTTCTTT.

The CDR3 spells CASSLFLDLHF. CDR3 sequence (DNA): TGTGCCAGCAGCTTGTTTCTGGACCTCCACTTT. The chain carries TRBV5-4 and TRBJ1-6; D uncertain. With 1 base removed from V and 15 bases from J, the gap between germline ends came to 8 bases. This CDR3 is built from 11 residues. Germline V lookup: CDR1 SGHNT, CDR2 YYREEE (reference sequence).

This clone was detected a few times. The V call is TRBV11-2, the J call TRBJ2-1, with D perhaps matching TRBD2 (6 bases). Between the trimmed V and J ends, which lost 6 bases and 7 bases, there was a span of 22 bases. Germline V CDR1 and CDR2: SGHAT, FQNNGV. The CDR3 loop spans 16 amino acids. The CDR3 DNA reads TGTGCCAGCAGTCCCCTCCGGGCTAGCGAGGGGAATGAGCAGTTCTTC. Its protein product is CASSPLRASEGNEQFF.

V and J are TRBV5-4 and TRBJ2-1; D ambiguous. V lost 0 bases and J 7 bases, leaving 11 bases between the germline ends. The CDR3 loop spans 14 amino acids. Germline V gives CDR1 SGHNT, CDR2 YYREEE (reference sequence). Written as DNA, the CDR3 is TGTGCCAGCAGCTTGGAGGGCCTGAGAAATGAGCAGTTCTTC. Its translation is CASSLEGLRNEQFF.

The chain couples TRBV6-5 to TRBJ1-2, with 7 bases that match TRBD1. The length of the CDR3 is 12 residues. From germline, CDR1 is MNHEY and CDR2 SVGAGI. After removal of 8 bases from V and 4 bases from J, the junction contained 4 bases not matched to a gene. The CDR3 region is CASRQGSYGYTF. CDR3 coding DNA: TGTGCCAGCCGACAGGGAAGCTATGGCTACACCTTC.